This entry lists 29 T cell receptor beta chains sequenced from one sample in a study of CD8 T cells in ankylosing spondylitis. TCRdb fed the 5' RACE reads into MiXCR, producing one record per CDR3 protein. The sample holds about 130,000 distinct CDR3 sequences, over 6% seen once. Sequences were obtained from blood, either unsorted or a sorted T cell fraction (not recorded which). The receptors were sampled from a male donor with ankylosing spondylitis or in good health (not recorded which).

The rearrangement joins TRBV5-4 to TRBJ2-3, with TRBD2 identical over 7 bases. In germline, CDR1 is SGHNT, CDR2 YYREEE (reference sequence). V trimming: 1 base; J trimming: 2 bases; junction bases outside the gene matches: 4. The CDR3 runs 15 residues. For the CDR3, the DNA is TGTGCCAGCAGCTTGTCGGGAGGACCCACAGATACGCAGTATTTT. This gives the protein CASSLSGGPTDTQYF.

This clonotype was recorded at least ten times. The V call is TRBV11-2, the J call TRBJ2-1; D unclear. Germline V gene lookup returns CDR1 SGHAT and CDR2 FQNNGV. The CDR3 consists of 17 residues. V lost 0 bases to trimming and J lost 0 bases, with 12 bases between them. CDR3 sequence (DNA): TGTGCCAGCAGCTTAGATGGAGACCCTAGCTCCTACAATGAGCAGTTCTTC. Translation gives CASSLDGDPSSYNEQFF.

The CDR3 nucleotides are TGTGCCAGCAGCCAAGAACCCTACGAGCAGTACTTC. Its translation: CASSQEPYEQYF. V usage is TRBV14 and J usage is TRBJ2-7; D is unresolved. Trimming removed 0 bases at V and 2 bases at J, with 2 bases between. CDR1 and CDR2 (germline): SGHDN, FVKESK. The CDR3 length is 12 residues. Filled out from reference TRBV14 and TRBJ2-7, the complete variable domain reads EAGVTQFPSHSVIEKGQTVTLRCDPISGHDNLYWYRRVMGKEIKFLLHFVKESKQDESGMPNNRFLAERTGGTYSTLKVQPAELEDSGVYFCASSQEPYEQYFGPGTRLTVT.

This clonotype was counted at least ten times. The chain's CDR3 is CSSEDLRGPQHF. CDR3 in DNA: TGCAGTTCCGAAGATTTGAGGGGGCCCCAGCATTTT. V usage is TRBV20-1 and J usage is TRBJ1-5; D possibly corresponds to TRBD1 (5 bases). Trimming cost V 8 bases and J 9 bases, with 17 bases left between them. This CDR3 is 12 amino acids long. Germline V lookup: CDR1 DFQATT, CDR2 SNEGSKA (reference sequence).

At least ten counts were recorded for this clonotype. The chain carries TRBV5-1 and TRBJ2-3; 11 bases map to TRBD2. Germline V gives CDR1 SGHRS, CDR2 YFSETQ. This CDR3 spans 17 amino acids. The ends lost 1 base at V and 3 bases at J; junction bases unmatched: 7. The CDR3 loop is CASSLTATSGGTDTQYF. Written as DNA, the CDR3 is TGCGCCAGCAGCTTGACAGCTACTAGCGGGGGAACAGATACGCAGTATTTT. Full variable domain (remainder filled in from reference TRBV5-1 and TRBJ2-3): KAGVTQTPRYLIKTRGQQVTLSCSPISGHRSVSWYQQTPGQGLQFLFEYFSETQRNKGNFPGRFSGRQFSNSRSEMNVSTLELGDSALYLCASSLTATSGGTDTQYFGPGTRLTVL.

This clonotype was seen ten or more times. The chain couples TRBV24-1 to TRBJ1-2, with 7 bases matching TRBD1. The V segment lost 2 bases and the J segment 4 bases; nucleotides outside the gene matches: 6. The CDR3 loop spans 15 amino acids. Germline CDR1 reads KGHDR; CDR2 reads SFDVKD. The CDR3 sequence: CATSDSTGSGYGYTF. In DNA, the CDR3 is TGTGCCACCAGTGATTCGACAGGGAGCGGCTATGGCTACACCTTC.

This clonotype appeared many times. This chain uses TRBV28 with TRBJ1-2; TRBD1 might be the D (5 bases). Germline V gives CDR1 MDHEN, CDR2 SYDVKM. CDR3 length: 15 residues. Trimming removed 5 bases at V and 5 bases at J, with 18 bases between. CDR3 DNA: TGTGCCAGCAGTCCCCACAGGCCGGGCCGGTATGGCTACACCTTC. Protein: CASSPHRPGRYGYTF.

The sample holds many counts of this clonotype. The V and J genes are TRBV5-1 and TRBJ1-4; 7 positions match TRBD1. The germline CDR1 and CDR2 sequences are SGHRS and YFSETQ. V lost 4 bases to trimming and J lost 7 bases; unmatched junction nucleotides: 7. The CDR3 contains 14 residues. The CDR3 DNA is TGCGCCAGCAGCAACACGACAGGGACTGAAAAACTGTTTTTT. As protein: CASSNTTGTEKLFF. The complete variable domain, with remaining parts taken from reference TRBV5-1 and TRBJ1-4, reads KAGVTQTPRYLIKTRGQQVTLSCSPISGHRSVSWYQQTPGQGLQFLFEYFSETQRNKGNFPGRFSGRQFSNSRSEMNVSTLELGDSALYLCASSNTTGTEKLFFGSGTQLSVL.

This clonotype was counted many times. The V gene is TRBV29-1, the J gene TRBJ2-7; D unclear. This CDR3 region has 15 residues. Germline V gene data show CDR1 as SQVTM and CDR2 as ANQGSEA. The V gene lost 7 bases and the J gene lost 3 bases, with 22 bases spanning the gap. CDR3 coding DNA: TGCAGCGCCACGAGTCCCGAAGAAGCTAACTACGAGCAGTACTTC. Its protein product is CSATSPEEANYEQYF.

In this sample, this clonotype turned up many times. The chain is built from TRBV5-1 and TRBJ2-2, with 8 bases that match TRBD1. V trimming: 1 base; J trimming: 6 bases; junction bases outside the gene matches: 2. Per germline, CDR1 SGHRS and CDR2 YFSETQ. CDR3 length: 14 amino acids. CDR3 DNA: TGCGCCAGCAGCTTGACACAGGGGGCCGGGGAGCTGTTTTTT. It encodes CASSLTQGAGELFF.

This clonotype was detected many times. The V and J genes are TRBV20-1 and TRBJ2-7, with D maybe TRBD2 (5 bases). The CDR3 is made up of 13 amino acids. Germline lookup yields CDR1 DFQATT and CDR2 SNEGSKA (reference sequence). The V end lost 5 bases, the J end lost 3 bases, and 14 bases lay between the germline ends. This CDR3 is CSAPYQRSYEQYF. For the CDR3, the DNA is TGCAGTGCTCCTTACCAGCGGAGCTACGAGCAGTACTTC.

This clonotype showed up many times. The chain joins TRBV5-6 to TRBJ2-2; a weak D match, TRBD1 (6 bases). The germline V gene has CDR1 SGHDT and CDR2 YYEEEE. Trimming shortened V by 1 base and J by 4 bases, and 14 bases separated the two germline ends. The length of the CDR3 is 16 residues. The CDR3 sequence: CASSLRETGTTGELFF. The CDR3 DNA follows: TGTGCCAGCAGCTTGCGAGAGACAGGTACCACCGGGGAGCTGTTTTTT.

This clonotype was detected ten times or more. The gene calls are TRBV20-1 and TRBJ2-5; D perhaps matches TRBD1 (5 bases). The V and J ends lost 6 bases and 4 bases respectively, with 18 bases between them. CDR1 and CDR2 from the germline V gene are DFQATT and SNEGSKA (reference sequence). This CDR3 has 14 amino acids. The CDR3 loop reads CSALGPQGSETQYF. CDR3 DNA sequence: TGCAGTGCCCTTGGTCCCCAGGGCTCAGAGACCCAGTACTTC.

This rearrangement joins TRBV20-1 to TRBJ1-6; possibly TRBD1 for D (6 bases). Trimming stripped 1 base from V and 0 bases from J, with 13 bases between. CDR1 DFQATT and CDR2 SNEGSKA come from the germline V gene (reference sequence). The CDR3 has 17 amino acids. This CDR3 reads CSARGVNRDSYNSPLHF. The CDR3, as DNA: TGCAGTGCTAGAGGGGTAAACAGGGACTCCTATAATTCACCCCTCCACTTT.

This clonotype was recorded many times. CDR3 nucleotides: TGTGCCAGCAGCTTAGACGGGGTGAGCTCCTACAATGAGCAGTTCTTC. Its translation is CASSLDGVSSYNEQFF. The rearrangement uses TRBV5-8 and TRBJ2-1; D possibly corresponds to TRBD2 (5 bases). Germline lookup yields CDR1 SGHTS and CDR2 YDEGEE. Trimming shortened V by 2 bases and J by 0 bases, and 12 bases separated the two germline ends. The CDR3 length is 16 residues.

This clonotype was seen ten or more times. The gene calls are TRBV20-1 and TRBJ2-3, with 9 nucleotides matching TRBD1. Germline V gene lookup returns CDR1 DFQATT and CDR2 SNEGSKA (reference sequence). The CDR3 has 19 residues. Trimming removed 0 bases from V and 8 bases from J; junction bases left unmatched: 21. The CDR3 DNA reads TGCAGTGCTAGAGATTCCCGGGGACAGGGATTTGGGAGCATGGGTACGCAGTATTTT. Protein product: CSARDSRGQGFGSMGTQYF.

This clonotype was observed at least ten times. One junction end does not reproduce the germline sequence, and a read error may be involved. The rearrangement joins TRBV29-1 to TRBJ2-1; the D gene is possibly TRBD2 (5 bases). This CDR3 has 14 residues. CDR1 SQVTM and CDR2 ANQGSEA come from the germline V gene. The CDR3 spells CSVEAEGAMNEQFF. In nucleotides, the CDR3 is TGCAGTGTTGAAGCTGAGGGAGCTATGAATGAGCAGTTCTTC.

This clonotype was counted at least ten times. The chain recombines TRBV20-1 with TRBJ2-7, with 13 bases fitting TRBD2. Germline CDR1 and CDR2: DFQATT and SNEGSKA (reference sequence). This CDR3 spans 15 amino acids. V was clipped by 5 bases and J by 2 bases; unmatched bases: 6. CDR3 loop: CSAGSGTSGTYEQYF. For the CDR3, the DNA is TGCAGTGCTGGAAGCGGGACTAGCGGGACCTACGAGCAGTACTTC.

The table lists this clonotype with a few counts. The genes are TRBV28 and TRBJ2-7, with D uncertain. V lost 10 bases, J lost 3 bases, and 13 bases lay in between. The CDR3 has 12 residues. Per germline, CDR1 MDHEN and CDR2 SYDVKM. The CDR3: CATQFQGYEQYF. DNA for the CDR3: TGTGCCACCCAATTCCAAGGCTACGAGCAGTACTTC.

This clonotype was seen ten or more times. V usage is TRBV5-1 and J usage is TRBJ2-3; the match to TRBD2 covers 7 bases. This CDR3 comprises 13 residues. Per the germline V gene, CDR1 is SGHRS and CDR2 is YFSETQ. J lost 8 bases, V lost 0 bases, and 3 bases had no gene match. The CDR3 sequence is CASSLGVAGTQYF. The CDR3 nucleotides read TGCGCCAGCAGCTTGGGGGTAGCGGGTACGCAGTATTTT.

The chain combines TRBV7-2 with TRBJ2-5; D possibly corresponds to TRBD1 (6 bases). Trimming removed 6 bases at V and 2 bases at J, with 10 bases between. The CDR3 has 13 amino acids. Germline CDR1 reads SGHTA; CDR2 reads FQGNSA. The CDR3 region is CASRPTGQETQYF. In DNA, the CDR3 is TGTGCCAGCAGACCCACAGGGCAAGAGACCCAGTACTTC.

This chain joins TRBV12-3 or TRBV12-4 and TRBJ2-7, with D unclear. The ends were cut back, 5 bases at V and 3 bases at J, with 8 bases in the middle. The CDR3 has 12 amino acids. For the CDR3, the DNA is TGTGCCAGCAGTCGTCATGGCTACGAGCAGTACTTC. As protein: CASSRHGYEQYF.

The table lists this clonotype with many counts. The chain links TRBV9 to TRBJ1-3; perhaps TRBD1 as D (6 bases). V lost 0 bases and J 0 bases, leaving 16 bases between the germline ends. CDR3 length: 18 residues. Looked up from germline, CDR1 is SGDLS and CDR2 is YYNGEE. The CDR3 here is CASSVGGGPMSSGNTIYF. CDR3 in DNA: TGTGCCAGCAGCGTAGGGGGGGGGCCAATGAGCTCTGGAAACACCATATATTTT.

This clonotype was detected many times. This sequence joins TRBV6-2 or TRBV6-3 and TRBJ2-1; D gene uncertain. V was pared by 0 bases and J by 14 bases, with 11 bases between. CDR3 length: 12 amino acids. Germline assignment: CDR1 MNHEY and CDR2 SVGEGT. CDR3 in DNA: TGTGCCAGCAGTTACTCGAAGATGACTGAGTTCTTC. This encodes CASSYSKMTEFF.

This clonotype was found many times. The rearrangement joins TRBV5-1 to TRBJ2-5; unclear D gene. V lost 1 base and J 4 bases, leaving 8 bases between the germline ends. The CDR3 loop spans 13 amino acids. CDR1 is SGHRS, CDR2 YFSETQ, per germline. CDR3 residues: CASSLSGGETQYF. CDR3 bases: TGCGCCAGCAGCTTGTCGGGCGGAGAGACCCAGTACTTC.

This clonotype was picked up many times. The rearrangement uses TRBV7-2 and TRBJ2-4; 12 bases agree with TRBD1. The V gene end was trimmed by 0 bases and the J gene end by 7 bases; junction bases not matched to a gene: 4. CDR1 and CDR2 from the germline V gene are SGHTA and FQGNSA. This CDR3 has 16 amino acids. This chain's CDR3 is CASSLAGTGGMNIQYF. The CDR3 DNA is TGTGCCAGCAGCTTAGCCGGGACAGGGGGCATGAACATTCAGTACTTC.

This clonotype was counted at least ten times. The rearrangement links TRBV11-2 to TRBJ2-2; unclear D gene. The CDR3 has 17 residues. V was shortened by 0 bases and J by 1 base, with 12 bases between the two germline ends. The germline V gene has CDR1 SGHAT and CDR2 FQNNGV. The CDR3 DNA reads as TGTGCCAGCAGCTTAGAATTGCGATCAGTGAACACCGGGGAGCTGTTTTTT. Its protein is CASSLELRSVNTGELFF.

This clonotype was seen ten or more times. The chain links TRBV7-2 to TRBJ1-1; unclear D gene. Trimming left V 6 bases short and J 4 bases short, with 15 bases between. CDR3 length: 14 amino acids. In germline, CDR1 is SGHTA, CDR2 FQGNSA. In DNA, the CDR3 is TGTGCCAGCAGTATGAGGGTTCAGAGCACTGAAGCTTTCTTT. Translating it yields CASSMRVQSTEAFF.

This clonotype was seen at least ten times. The V and J genes are TRBV10-3 and TRBJ2-7; TRBD1 agrees at 7 bases. After removal of 10 bases from V and 0 bases from J, the junction contained 9 bases not matched to a gene. Germline values: CDR1 ENHRY, CDR2 SYGVKD. This CDR3 comprises 14 residues. CDR3 bases: TGTGCCAGAGGATCGGACAGGAGCTCCTACGAGCAGTACTTC. This translates into CARGSDRSSYEQYF.